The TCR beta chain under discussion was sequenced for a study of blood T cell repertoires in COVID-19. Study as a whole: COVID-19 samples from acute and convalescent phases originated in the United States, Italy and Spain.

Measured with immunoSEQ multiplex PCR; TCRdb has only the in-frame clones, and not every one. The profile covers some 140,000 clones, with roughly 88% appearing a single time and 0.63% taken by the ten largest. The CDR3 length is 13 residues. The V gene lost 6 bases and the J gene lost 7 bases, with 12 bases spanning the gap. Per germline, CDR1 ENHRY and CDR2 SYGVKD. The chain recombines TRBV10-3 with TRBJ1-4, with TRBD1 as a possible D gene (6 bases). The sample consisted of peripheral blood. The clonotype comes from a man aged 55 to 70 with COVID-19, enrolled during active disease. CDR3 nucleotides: TGTGCCATCAGCGACAGGACGTTTGAAAAACTGTTTTTT. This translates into CAISDRTFEKLFF.